This TCR beta chain was sequenced during a study of CD8 T cells in Susac syndrome (dated by TCRdb to about 2019). About the study as a whole: Among the sequenced Susac syndrome patients, over five had clinically active disease and eight were in clinical remission. At the time of blood withdrawal, Susac syndrome patients were either therapy-naive, taking corticosteroids (with some also receiving IVIg), or on IVIg alone. Repertoire sequencing was used to test whether CD8+ T cell activation and differentiation in Susac syndrome was antigen driven. The paper as a whole reports these results and caveats: The number of individuals in the TCR sequencing and HLA analysis was recognized as being relatively small. The CD4+ T cell repertoire of patients with Susac syndrome showed no detectable clonal expansion.

The table lists this clonotype with a count of one. The clone's antigen remains unknown. Nothing much larger sits one base from this clone, and base qualities are not available. A read on its own is weak evidence. Trimming costs V 0 bases and J 3 bases, and their ends lie 7 bases apart. Inclusive of the bounding cysteine and phenylalanine, the CDR3 is 14 residues long. Just the 42-base CDR3 DNA is kept, in frame starting at base 1. The CDR1 and CDR2 encoded by the germline V gene (reference sequence) are MNHEY and SMNVEV. RNA was extracted with the RNeasy kit and 0.5 to 1 ug was reverse transcribed using random hexamers. The immunoSEQ multiplex PCR assay, which covers 54 Vbeta and 13 Jbeta segments, was used to amplify TCR beta CDR3 regions. To correct PCR amplification bias, a synthetic template baseline was used for both primer optimization and computational correction. In the source study's methods: Reads were annotated to V, D and J genes per IMGT and analyzed with immunoSEQ Analyzer, keeping only productive sequences. To calculate clonality, Shannon entropy was normalized by log2 of the number of productive unique sequences and then subtracted from one. For each patient and control, public and private clones were evaluated among the 100 most prevalent clones. Susac-specific clones were defined as absent from healthy and MS cohorts, 800 to 1,200 published viral clones and other ImmuneACCESS disease sequences. TCRdb itself trimmed the public reads at Q25 with fastp, ran MiXCR and retained productive beta chains. Every distinct CDR3 protein forms one entry, paired with its most common genes and DNA. These V and J calls originate from TCRdb's pipeline instead of the authors' own analysis. The sample profile shows 150,000 to 200,000 distinct CDR3 sequences; more than 85% of them were found once. In total, the top ten clones hold about 0.09% of the sample.

High-throughput TCR beta sequencing profiled peripheral blood CD8+ and CD4+ T cells from healthy donors, Susac syndrome patients and multiple sclerosis patients. The Susac syndrome patients fulfilled recently defined diagnostic criteria for either definite or probable disease. Bulk CD8+ and CD4+ T cells were purified by magnetic negative isolation, whereas CD8+ TEMRA cells were enriched by FACS. Blood was drawn into EDTA tubes, processed within 24 hours, and PBMCs were isolated by density gradient centrifugation. PBMCs destined for TCR sequencing were cryopreserved in liquid nitrogen and later thawed in a 37 °C water bath. Purity of sorted or isolated CD4+, CD8+ and CD8+ TEMRA cells was at least 90%.

The chain was built from TRBV27 and TRBJ2-3; the D gene assignment is ambiguous. The specimen was CD4+ T cells from PBMCs. The receptor was isolated from a human donor with Susac syndrome. The bases are TGTGCCAGCAGTTTATCTGGTTGGACAGATACGCAGTATTTT. This encodes CASSLSGWTDTQYF.